The present TCR beta chain was sequenced within a study of radiation and T cells in renal cell carcinoma. Stated time point: blood 4 weeks post-SBRT, at nephrectomy. Stated treatment: 15 Gy SBRT to primary tumor, nephrectomy 4 weeks later. Nephrectomy followed 15 Gy stereotactic body radiation by 4 weeks. The tumor was a clear cell renal cell carcinoma. The CDR3 spans 15 residues. Germline assignment: CDR1 MNHEY and CDR2 SVGAGI. The V end lost 2 bases, the J end lost 6 bases, and 14 bases lay between the germline ends. Method: immunoSEQ multiplex PCR; TCRdb's copy keeps in-frame clones and lacks some. The sample records about 78,000 clones, nearly 90% being singletons.

The chain links TRBV6-5 to TRBJ1-5, with D possibly TRBD1 on 6 matching bases. The TCR sequence derives from a woman between 70 and 85 years old with renal cell carcinoma. The material was blood, obtained from a patient whose treatment included radiotherapy and nephrectomy. CDR3 DNA sequence: TGTGCCAGCAGTTACGGGTTGGGGGCGGGTCAGCCCCAGCATTTT. This encodes CASSYGLGAGQPQHF.